Listed below are T cell receptor beta chains from one sample, sequenced in a study of T cell changes during pregnancy in multiple sclerosis. Sequencing was performed with immunoSEQ multiplex PCR; in TCRdb, only in-frame clones are kept and a portion is missing. Among 40,000 to 45,000 clones, 92% were seen once, and the ten largest hold approximately 1.2%. Sequencing was done on a sample of peripheral blood. Receptors originate from a female donor with multiple sclerosis, enrolled in a pregnancy study. The CDR3 runs from the conserved cysteine through the conserved F or W. D genes are given only for firm matches. The size field is filled for only some rows; it gives once, few, many or a size class.

clone_size	v_call	j_call	d_call	cdr3_aa	cdr3_nt
NA	TRBV27	TRBJ2-7	TRBD1	CASTDRGSYEQYF	TGTGCCAGCACGGACAGGGGCTCCTACGAGCAGTACTTC
NA	TRBV27	TRBJ1-1	TRBD1	CASRRQGSEAFF	TGTGCCAGCAGACGACAGGGTTCTGAAGCTTTCTTT
NA	TRBV5-6	TRBJ2-7	TRBD1	CASSPGQVNYEQYF	TGTGCCAGCAGCCCCGGACAGGTTAACTACGAGCAGTACTTC
NA	TRBV28	TRBJ1-5	NA	CASSLSGEGQPQHF	TGTGCCAGCAGTTTATCGGGAGAAGGACAGCCCCAGCATTTT
NA	TRBV7-2	TRBJ2-5	NA	CASSPGFGREETQYF	TGTGCCAGCAGCCCCGGCTTTGGAAGAGAGGAGACCCAGTACTTC
NA	TRBV9	TRBJ1-1	NA	CASSVVNTEAFF	TGTGCCAGCAGCGTAGTAAACACTGAAGCTTTCTTT
NA	TRBV25-1	TRBJ2-7	NA	CASSEPTYEQYF	TGTGCCAGCAGTGAACCCACCTACGAGCAGTACTTC
NA	TRBV9	TRBJ2-6	NA	CASKSANVLTF	TGTGCCAGCAAGTCGGCCAACGTCCTGACTTTC
NA	TRBV30	TRBJ1-1	NA	CAWSVRRVEAFF	TGTGCCTGGAGTGTACGCCGCGTCGAAGCTTTCTTT
once	TRBV9	TRBJ2-7	TRBD2	CASSRGDSAYEQYF	TGTGCCAGCAGTCGGGGGGACTCGGCCTACGAGCAGTACTTC
NA	TRBV27	TRBJ2-7	NA	CASSFRDLGEQYF	TGTGCCAGCAGTTTTAGGGACTTGGGGGAGCAGTACTTC
NA	TRBV4-1	TRBJ2-7	TRBD2	CASSSGDLGLAGESYEQYF	TGCGCCAGCAGCTCAGGAGACTTGGGACTAGCGGGAGAGTCCTACGAGCAGTACTTC
NA	TRBV11-2	TRBJ2-3	NA	CASSLGTQFGTDTQYF	TGTGCCAGCAGCTTAGGGACACAGTTCGGGACAGATACGCAGTATTTT
NA	TRBV2	TRBJ2-7	TRBD2	CASTSQTSGIYEQYF	TGTGCCAGCACTTCCCAGACTAGCGGGATCTACGAGCAGTACTTC
NA	TRBV5-1	TRBJ1-1	TRBD1	CASSSMTGATEAFF	TGCGCCAGCAGCTCTATGACAGGGGCGACTGAAGCTTTCTTT
NA	TRBV28	TRBJ1-5	TRBD1	CASTLQGLAQPQHF	TGTGCCAGCACCTTACAGGGGCTAGCTCAGCCCCAGCATTTT